The rows below give T cell receptor beta chains drawn from one sample of a study of blood T cell repertoires in COVID-19. TCRdb's table, derived via immunoSEQ multiplex PCR, lists solely in-frame clones and lacks some. This table has around 200,000 clones, about 87% appearing once. The sequencing input was PBMCs or T cells enriched from blood (not recorded which). These receptors came from a man in his late teens or twenties with acute COVID-19. Each CDR3 is given with its conserved first and last residue. A D gene is named only where the DNA matches it firmly. Clone size is shown for a subset of rows, as once, few, many or a class of expanded clone.

clone_size j_call v_call d_call cdr3_aa cdr3_nt
NA TRBJ1-2 TRBV5-1 NA CASSLRDTHNYGYTF TGCGCCAGCAGCTTACGGGACACACATAACTATGGCTACACCTTC
NA TRBJ2-1 TRBV7-3 NA CASSFQGGNEQFF TGTGCCAGCAGCTTTCAGGGGGGCAATGAGCAGTTCTTC
NA TRBJ2-7 TRBV27 TRBD1 CASRPTGDFSYEQYF TGTGCCAGCAGACCGACAGGGGATTTTTCCTACGAGCAGTACTTC
NA TRBJ2-7 TRBV11-1 NA CASSLSLSGGHYEQYF TGTGCCAGCAGCTTAAGCCTGTCGGGGGGCCACTACGAGCAGTACTTC
NA TRBJ2-2 TRBV4-1 TRBD2 CASSHPQGLAGGYTGELFF TGCGCCAGCAGCCACCCCCAGGGACTAGCGGGAGGATACACCGGGGAGCTGTTTTTT
NA TRBJ2-1 TRBV4-3 NA CASSQDTSNEQFF TGCGCCAGCAGCCAAGATACTAGCAATGAGCAGTTCTTC
NA TRBJ1-2 TRBV6-2/TRBV6-3 NA CASSYPSLRRYGYTF TGTGCCAGCAGTTACCCTTCTCTCCGGCGGTATGGCTACACCTTC
NA TRBJ2-4 TRBV4-3 TRBD2 CASSQSAGGGTKNIQYF TGCGCCAGCAGCCAGTCAGCGGGGGGAGGGACCAAAAACATTCAGTACTTC
NA TRBJ2-7 TRBV14 NA CASSQAGVTYEQYF TGTGCCAGCAGCCAAGCCGGGGTAACCTACGAGCAGTACTTC
NA TRBJ2-5 TRBV4-1 NA CASSQVAGGPKETQYF TGCGCCAGCAGCCAAGTTGCCGGGGGGCCTAAAGAGACCCAGTACTTC
NA TRBJ2-7 TRBV7-2 TRBD1 CASSSNRGYEQYF TGTGCCAGCAGCAGCAACAGGGGATACGAGCAGTACTTC
NA TRBJ2-1 TRBV28 NA CASSPPGLHNEQFF TGTGCCAGCAGTCCTCCGGGACTTCACAATGAGCAGTTCTTC
NA TRBJ2-2 TRBV9 TRBD1 CASNRGFGDTGELFF TGTGCCAGCAACAGGGGCTTTGGGGACACCGGGGAGCTGTTTTTT
NA TRBJ1-5 TRBV7-2 NA CASSLAVSRNQPQHF TGTGCCAGCAGCTTAGCGGTGTCTCGGAATCAGCCCCAGCATTTT
NA TRBJ2-3 TRBV5-5 TRBD1 CASSSGQEDTDTQYF TGTGCCAGCAGCTCGGGACAGGAGGACACAGATACGCAGTATTTT
NA TRBJ2-2 TRBV10-3 NA CAITQGSSTGELFF TGTGCCATCACTCAGGGATCGAGCACCGGGGAGCTGTTTTTT
NA TRBJ2-7 TRBV19 NA CASSSSPYEQYF TGTGCCAGTAGTAGCAGTCCGTACGAGCAGTACTTC
few TRBJ2-7 TRBV7-3 NA CASSLTQGGEQYF TGTGCCAGCAGCTTAACCCAGGGGGGCGAGCAGTACTTC
NA TRBJ2-3 TRBV13 TRBD2 CASSWRLARTTDTQYF TGTGCCAGCAGCTGGCGACTAGCGCGAACCACAGATACGCAGTATTTT
NA TRBJ2-5 TRBV4-1 NA CASSQNPAGLEETQYF TGCGCCAGCAGCCAAAATCCCGCGGGACTGGAAGAGACCCAGTACTTC
many TRBJ2-3 TRBV2 NA CASSYTDTQYF TGTGCCAGCTCGTACACAGATACGCAGTATTTT
NA TRBJ1-2 TRBV6-5 NA CASSYRSTASNYGYTF TGTGCCAGCAGTTATAGATCGACAGCTTCTAACTATGGCTACACCTTC
NA TRBJ2-2 TRBV6-5 TRBD2 CASSSGAGELFF TGTGCCAGCTCTAGCGGGGCCGGGGAGCTGTTTTTT
NA TRBJ1-5 TRBV9 TRBD1 CASSVDGQGQQPQHF TGTGCCAGCAGCGTAGATGGACAGGGTCAACAGCCCCAGCATTTT
once TRBJ2-1 TRBV28 NA CASRLLVWGYNEQFF TGTGCCAGCAGGCTACTAGTTTGGGGCTACAATGAGCAGTTCTTC
NA TRBJ2-2 TRBV28 NA CASSLGRNTGELFF TGTGCCAGCAGTTTAGGCAGAAACACCGGGGAGCTGTTTTTT
NA TRBJ2-7 TRBV18 NA CASSLDRGLAYEQYF TGTGCCAGCTCACTGGACAGGGGACTAGCCTACGAGCAGTACTTC
NA TRBJ2-3 TRBV9 NA CASSVEQVTDTQYF TGTGCCAGCAGCGTAGAACAGGTGACAGATACGCAGTATTTT
NA TRBJ2-2 TRBV24-1 TRBD2 CATSGLADTGELFF TGTGCCACCTCCGGACTAGCCGACACCGGGGAGCTGTTTTTT
NA TRBJ1-6 TRBV18 NA CASSRQNNSPLHF TGTGCCAGCTCGCGACAGAATAATTCACCCCTCCACTTT
NA TRBJ2-1 TRBV5-1 NA CASSLDRPLYNEQFF TGCGCCAGCAGCTTAGACAGGCCCCTCTACAATGAGCAGTTCTTC
NA TRBJ2-4 TRBV28 TRBD2 CASSPRDYRTFYLNIQYF TGTGCCAGCAGTCCCCGGGACTACCGAACGTTCTACTTAAACATTCAGTACTTC
NA TRBJ1-3 TRBV6-5 NA CASSKEGVGNTIYF TGTGCCAGCAGCAAAGAGGGGGTTGGAAACACCATATATTTT
NA TRBJ2-5 TRBV5-4 TRBD1 CASSSQGQSEETQYF TGTGCCAGCAGCTCGCAGGGACAGTCAGAAGAGACCCAGTACTTC
NA TRBJ1-2 TRBV27 TRBD1 CASSLNRGAYGYTF TGTGCCAGCAGTTTAAACAGGGGGGCCTATGGCTACACCTTC
NA TRBJ1-5 TRBV6-2/TRBV6-3 TRBD1 CASSPRDRAGQPQHF TGTGCCAGCAGTCCCCGGGACAGGGCTGGTCAGCCCCAGCATTTT
NA TRBJ1-6 TRBV28 TRBD1 CASSFIRDRGLKTPLHF TGTGCCAGCAGTTTCATTAGGGACAGGGGGCTTAAAACACCCCTCCACTTT
NA TRBJ2-1 TRBV29-1 NA CSASPGTADNEQFF TGCAGCGCCTCACCGGGAACAGCGGACAATGAGCAGTTCTTC
once TRBJ1-2 TRBV28 TRBD1 CASSGQGAYGYTF TGTGCCAGCAGTGGACAGGGGGCCTATGGCTACACCTTC
NA TRBJ1-5 TRBV15 NA CATSRDRGMGNQPQHF TGTGCCACCAGCAGAGATAGGGGAATGGGCAATCAGCCCCAGCATTTT
NA TRBJ1-2 TRBV7-9 NA CASSLLGQSSYGYTF TGTGCCAGCAGCTTACTAGGACAGTCTAGCTATGGCTACACCTTC
NA TRBJ2-1 TRBV30 NA CAWMRDRINEQFF TGTGCCTGGATGAGAGACAGGATCAATGAGCAGTTCTTC
few TRBJ2-1 TRBV29-1 NA CSVVLREPGEQFF TGCAGCGTTGTACTCCGGGAGCCCGGTGAGCAGTTCTTC
NA TRBJ2-5 TRBV19 NA CASSRDLEETQYF TGTGCCAGTAGCCGGGACTTAGAAGAGACCCAGTACTTC
NA TRBJ2-1 TRBV5-1 TRBD1 CASSVTGGRLLF TGCGCCAGCAGCGTTACAGGGGGGAGGCTGCTCTTC
NA TRBJ2-7 TRBV7-2 NA CASSWRTSSSYEQYF TGTGCCAGCAGCTGGAGGACGTCCAGCTCCTACGAGCAGTACTTC
NA TRBJ2-7 TRBV30 TRBD2 CAWSPSGMIYEQYF TGTGCCTGGAGCCCTAGCGGAATGATTTACGAGCAGTACTTC